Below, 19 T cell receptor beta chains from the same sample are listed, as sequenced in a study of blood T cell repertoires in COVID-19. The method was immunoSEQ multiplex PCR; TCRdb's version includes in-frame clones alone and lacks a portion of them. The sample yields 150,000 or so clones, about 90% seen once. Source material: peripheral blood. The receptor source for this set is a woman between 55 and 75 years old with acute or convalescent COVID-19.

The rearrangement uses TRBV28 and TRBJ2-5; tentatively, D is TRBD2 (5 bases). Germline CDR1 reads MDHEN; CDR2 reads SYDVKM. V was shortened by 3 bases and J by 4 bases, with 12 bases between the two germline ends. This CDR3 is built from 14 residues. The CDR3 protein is CASSLPGRGETQYF. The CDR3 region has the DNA TGTGCCAGCAGTTTGCCGGGTCGGGGAGAGACCCAGTACTTC.

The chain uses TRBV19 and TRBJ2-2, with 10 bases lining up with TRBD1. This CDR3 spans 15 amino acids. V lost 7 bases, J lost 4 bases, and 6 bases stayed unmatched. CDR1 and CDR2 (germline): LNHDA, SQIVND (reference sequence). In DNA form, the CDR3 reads TGTGCCAGTATCGCCCGGACAGGGGGCACCGGGGAGCTGTTTTTT. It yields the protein CASIARTGGTGELFF.

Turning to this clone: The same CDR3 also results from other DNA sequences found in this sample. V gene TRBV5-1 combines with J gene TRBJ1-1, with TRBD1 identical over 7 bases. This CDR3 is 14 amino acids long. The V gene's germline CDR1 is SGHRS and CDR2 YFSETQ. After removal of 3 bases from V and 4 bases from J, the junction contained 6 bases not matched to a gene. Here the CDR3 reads CASSSRQGGTEAFF. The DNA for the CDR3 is TGCGCCAGCAGCTCACGACAGGGTGGCACTGAAGCTTTCTTT.

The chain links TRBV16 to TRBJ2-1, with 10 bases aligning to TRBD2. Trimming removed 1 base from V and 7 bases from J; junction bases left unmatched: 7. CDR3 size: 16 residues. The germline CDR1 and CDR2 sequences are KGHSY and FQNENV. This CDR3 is CASSQLQRGGRNEQFF. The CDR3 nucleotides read TGTGCCAGCAGCCAATTACAGCGGGGGGGCCGGAATGAGCAGTTCTTC.

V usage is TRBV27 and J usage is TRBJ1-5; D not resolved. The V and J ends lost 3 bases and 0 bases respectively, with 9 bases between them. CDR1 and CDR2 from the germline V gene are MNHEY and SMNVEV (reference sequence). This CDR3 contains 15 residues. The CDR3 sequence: CASSFTPSSNQPQHF. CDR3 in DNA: TGTGCCAGCAGTTTTACACCGTCTAGCAATCAGCCCCAGCATTTT.

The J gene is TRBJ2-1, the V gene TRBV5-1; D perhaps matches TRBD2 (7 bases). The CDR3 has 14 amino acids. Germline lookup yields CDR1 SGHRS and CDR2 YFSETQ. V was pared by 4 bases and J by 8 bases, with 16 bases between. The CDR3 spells CASSTLRGAYEQFF. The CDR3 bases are TGCGCCAGCAGCACCCTCCGGGGGGCATATGAGCAGTTCTTC.

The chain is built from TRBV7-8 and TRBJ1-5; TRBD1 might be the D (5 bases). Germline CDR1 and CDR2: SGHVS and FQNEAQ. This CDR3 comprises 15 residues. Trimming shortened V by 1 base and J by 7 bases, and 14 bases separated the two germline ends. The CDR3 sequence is CASSLEFQGIQPQHF. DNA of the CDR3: TGTGCCAGCAGCTTAGAATTTCAGGGTATACAGCCCCAGCATTTT.

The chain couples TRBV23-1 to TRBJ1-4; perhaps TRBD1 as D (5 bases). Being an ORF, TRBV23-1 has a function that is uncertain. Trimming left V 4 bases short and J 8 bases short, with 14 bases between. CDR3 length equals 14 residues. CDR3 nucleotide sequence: TGCGCCAGCAGTCTAGGGGCAGGAAAGGAAAAACTGTTTTTT. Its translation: CASSLGAGKEKLFF.

CDR3 loop: CASSSTGARETQYF. For the CDR3, the DNA is TGTGCCAGCAGTTCCACAGGGGCCCGAGAGACCCAGTACTTC. This chain joins TRBV6-2 or TRBV6-3 and TRBJ2-5; TRBD1 matches at 7 bases. The CDR3 is made up of 14 amino acids. With 4 bases clipped from V and 4 bases from J, the junction kept 6 bases outside the gene matches. Germline CDR1 reads MNHEY; CDR2 reads SVGEGT.

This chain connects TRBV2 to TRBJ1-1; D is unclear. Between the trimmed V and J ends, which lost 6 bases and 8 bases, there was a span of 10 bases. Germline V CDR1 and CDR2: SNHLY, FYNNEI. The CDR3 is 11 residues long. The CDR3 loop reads CASRVVGEAFF. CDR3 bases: TGTGCCAGCAGGGTCGTGGGCGAAGCTTTCTTT.

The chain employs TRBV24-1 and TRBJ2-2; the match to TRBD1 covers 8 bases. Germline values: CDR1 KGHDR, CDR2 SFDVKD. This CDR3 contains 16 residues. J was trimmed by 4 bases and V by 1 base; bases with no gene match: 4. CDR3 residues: CATSDFGTGFTGELFF. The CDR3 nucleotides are TGTGCCACCAGTGATTTCGGGACAGGATTCACCGGGGAGCTGTTTTTT.

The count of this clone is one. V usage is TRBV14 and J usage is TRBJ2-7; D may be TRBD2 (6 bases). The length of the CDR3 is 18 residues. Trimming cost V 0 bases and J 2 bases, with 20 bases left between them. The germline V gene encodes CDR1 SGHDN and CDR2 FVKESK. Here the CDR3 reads CASSQDPLIGRKTYEQYF. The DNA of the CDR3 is TGTGCCAGCAGCCAAGATCCCCTTATAGGGAGGAAGACCTACGAGCAGTACTTC. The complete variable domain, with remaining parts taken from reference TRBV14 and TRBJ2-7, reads EAGVTQFPSHSVIEKGQTVTLRCDPISGHDNLYWYRRVMGKEIKFLLHFVKESKQDESGMPNNRFLAERTGGTYSTLKVQPAELEDSGVYFCASSQDPLIGRKTYEQYFGPGTRLTVT.

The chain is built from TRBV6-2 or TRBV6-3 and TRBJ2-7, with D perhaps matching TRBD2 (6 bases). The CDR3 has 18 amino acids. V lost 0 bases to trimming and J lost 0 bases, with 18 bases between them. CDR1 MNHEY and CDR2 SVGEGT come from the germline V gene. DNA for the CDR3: TGTGCCAGCAGTTACTCGACGAGGCTAGCGCGGACCTCCTACGAGCAGTACTTC. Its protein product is CASSYSTRLARTSYEQYF.

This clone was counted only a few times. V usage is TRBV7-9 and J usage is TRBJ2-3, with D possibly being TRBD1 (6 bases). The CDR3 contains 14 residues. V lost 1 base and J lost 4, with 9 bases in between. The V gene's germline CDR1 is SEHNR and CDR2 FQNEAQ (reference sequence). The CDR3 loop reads CASSLVGGADTQYF. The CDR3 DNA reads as TGTGCCAGCAGCTTAGTAGGGGGTGCAGATACGCAGTATTTT.

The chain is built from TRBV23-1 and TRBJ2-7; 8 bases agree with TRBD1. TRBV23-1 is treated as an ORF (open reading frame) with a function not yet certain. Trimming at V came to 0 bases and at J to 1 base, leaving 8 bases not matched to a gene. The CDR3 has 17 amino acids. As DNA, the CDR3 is TGCGCCAGCAGTCAATCTGATAGGACAGGGAGATCCTACGAGCAGTACTTC. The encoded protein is CASSQSDRTGRSYEQYF.

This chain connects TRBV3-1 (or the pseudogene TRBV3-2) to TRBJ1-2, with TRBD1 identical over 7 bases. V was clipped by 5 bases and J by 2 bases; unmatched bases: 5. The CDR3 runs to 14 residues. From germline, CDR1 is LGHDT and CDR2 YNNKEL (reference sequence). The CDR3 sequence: CASSIEGQNYGYTF. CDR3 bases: TGTGCCAGCAGCATTGAGGGACAGAACTATGGCTACACCTTC.

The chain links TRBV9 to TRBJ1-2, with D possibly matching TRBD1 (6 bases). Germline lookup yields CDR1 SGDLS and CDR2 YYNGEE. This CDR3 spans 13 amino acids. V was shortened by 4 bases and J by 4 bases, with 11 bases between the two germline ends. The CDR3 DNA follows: TGTGCCAGCAGCACCGGGACAACCTATGGCTACACCTTC. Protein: CASSTGTTYGYTF.

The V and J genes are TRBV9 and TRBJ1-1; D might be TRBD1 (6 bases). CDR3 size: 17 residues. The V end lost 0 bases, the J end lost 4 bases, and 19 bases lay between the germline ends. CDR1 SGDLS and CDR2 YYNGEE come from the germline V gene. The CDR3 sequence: CASSVGLDSQGGTEAFF. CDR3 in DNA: TGTGCCAGCAGCGTAGGGTTGGACAGCCAAGGGGGCACTGAAGCTTTCTTT.

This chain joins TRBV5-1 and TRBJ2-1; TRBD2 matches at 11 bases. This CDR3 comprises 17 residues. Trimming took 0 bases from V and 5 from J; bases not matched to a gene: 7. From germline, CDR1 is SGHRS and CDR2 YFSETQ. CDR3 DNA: TGCGCCAGCAGCTTGGCTCTAGCGGGGGGCCACGACAATGAGCAGTTCTTC. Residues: CASSLALAGGHDNEQFF.